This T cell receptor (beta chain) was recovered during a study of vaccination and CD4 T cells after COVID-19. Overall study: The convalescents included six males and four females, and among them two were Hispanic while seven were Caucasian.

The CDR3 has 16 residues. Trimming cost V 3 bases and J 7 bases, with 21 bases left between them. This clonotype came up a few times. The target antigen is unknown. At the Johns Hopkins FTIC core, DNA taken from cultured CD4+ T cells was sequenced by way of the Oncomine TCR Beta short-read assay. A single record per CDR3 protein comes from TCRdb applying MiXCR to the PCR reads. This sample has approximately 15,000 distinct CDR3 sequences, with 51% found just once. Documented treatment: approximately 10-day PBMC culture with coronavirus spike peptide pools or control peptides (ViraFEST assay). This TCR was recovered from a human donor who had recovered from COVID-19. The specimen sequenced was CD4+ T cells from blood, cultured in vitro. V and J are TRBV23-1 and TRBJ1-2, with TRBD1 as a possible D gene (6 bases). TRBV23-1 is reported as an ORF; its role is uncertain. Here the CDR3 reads CASSHSGTRRASGYTF. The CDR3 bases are TGCGCCAGCAGTCATTCCGGGACACGTCGAGCCAGTGGCTACACCTTC.